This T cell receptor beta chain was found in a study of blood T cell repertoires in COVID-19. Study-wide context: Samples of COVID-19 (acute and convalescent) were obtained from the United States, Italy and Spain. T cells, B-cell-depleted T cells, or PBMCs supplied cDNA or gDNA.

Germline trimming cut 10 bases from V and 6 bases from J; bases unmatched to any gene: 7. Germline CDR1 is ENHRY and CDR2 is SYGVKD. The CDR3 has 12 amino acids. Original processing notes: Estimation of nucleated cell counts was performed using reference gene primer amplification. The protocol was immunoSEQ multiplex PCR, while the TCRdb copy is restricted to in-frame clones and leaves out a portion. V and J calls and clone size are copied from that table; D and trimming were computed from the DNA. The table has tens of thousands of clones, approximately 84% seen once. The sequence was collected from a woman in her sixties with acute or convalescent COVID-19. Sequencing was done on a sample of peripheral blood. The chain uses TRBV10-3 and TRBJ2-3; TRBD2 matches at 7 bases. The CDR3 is CATGGGPDTQYF. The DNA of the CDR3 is TGTGCCACGGGGGGAGGGCCCGATACGCAGTATTTT.